This T cell receptor beta chain was obtained from a study of T cell responses to AZD1222 COVID-19 vaccine. General study points: Spike-specific TCR breadth and depth went up after people got two AZD1222 doses. Clonal diversity may have been underestimated in mostly white British donors.

Regarding this clone: The antigen remains undetermined.

From germline, CDR1 is MNHEY and CDR2 SVGAGI. CDR3 length: 13 amino acids. Deletions cut 6 bases from V and 1 base from J, with 9 bases between. Only in-frame clones appear in the TCRdb table, and some are missing; sequencing was by immunoSEQ multiplex PCR. The sample consists of 95,000 to 150,000 clones, about 87% of them appearing once. This clonotype originated in an adult in good health. This chain connects TRBV6-5 to TRBJ1-2; D uncertain. Sequencing used peripheral blood, obtained on day 0 of AZD1222 vaccination. CDR3 DNA sequence: TGTGCCAGCAGGGAGACAATTAACTATGGCTACACCTTC. Protein: CASRETINYGYTF.